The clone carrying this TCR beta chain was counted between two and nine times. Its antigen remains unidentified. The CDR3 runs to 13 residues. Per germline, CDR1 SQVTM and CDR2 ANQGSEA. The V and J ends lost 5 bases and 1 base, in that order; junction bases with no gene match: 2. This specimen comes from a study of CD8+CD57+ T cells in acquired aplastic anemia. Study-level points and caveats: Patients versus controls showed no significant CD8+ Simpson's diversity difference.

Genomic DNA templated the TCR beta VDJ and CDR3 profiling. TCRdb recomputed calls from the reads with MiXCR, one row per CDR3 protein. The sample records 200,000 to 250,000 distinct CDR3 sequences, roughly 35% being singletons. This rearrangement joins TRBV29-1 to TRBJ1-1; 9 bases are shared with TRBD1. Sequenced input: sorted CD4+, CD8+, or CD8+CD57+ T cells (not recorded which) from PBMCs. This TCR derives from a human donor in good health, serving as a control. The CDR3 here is CSVRGQGNTEAFF. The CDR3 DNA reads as TGCAGCGTTCGGGGACAGGGGAACACTGAAGCTTTCTTT. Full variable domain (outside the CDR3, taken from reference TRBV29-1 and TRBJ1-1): SAVISQKPSRDICQRGTSLTIQCQVDSQVTMMFWYRQQPGQSLTLIATANQGSEATYESGFVIDKFPISRPNLTFSTLTVSNMSPEDSSIYLCSVRGQGNTEAFFGQGTRLTVV.